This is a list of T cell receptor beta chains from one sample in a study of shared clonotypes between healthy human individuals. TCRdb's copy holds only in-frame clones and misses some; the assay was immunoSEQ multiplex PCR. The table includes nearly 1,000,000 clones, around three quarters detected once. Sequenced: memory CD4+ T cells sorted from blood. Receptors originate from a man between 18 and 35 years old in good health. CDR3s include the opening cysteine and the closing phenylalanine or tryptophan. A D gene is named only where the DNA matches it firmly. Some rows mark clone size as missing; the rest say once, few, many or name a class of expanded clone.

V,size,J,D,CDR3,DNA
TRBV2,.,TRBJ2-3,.,CASRDQQPAQYF,TGTGCCAGCAGGGATCAACAGCCTGCGCAGTATTTT
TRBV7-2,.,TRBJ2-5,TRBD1,CASSRLGTGETQYF,TGTGCCAGCAGTCGCCTGGGGACAGGGGAGACCCAGTACTTC
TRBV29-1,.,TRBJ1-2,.,CSGQGGYGYTF,TGCAGCGGCCAAGGGGGCTATGGCTACACCTTC
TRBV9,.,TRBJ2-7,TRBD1,CASSAGTGYNYEQYF,TGTGCCAGCAGCGCAGGGACAGGGTACAACTACGAGCAGTACTTC
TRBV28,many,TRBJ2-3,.,CASSQGGMRTDTQYF,TGTGCCAGCAGCCAGGGCGGGATGAGAACAGATACGCAGTATTTT
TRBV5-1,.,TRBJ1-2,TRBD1,CASSWGQPNYGYTF,TGCGCCAGCAGCTGGGGACAGCCTAACTATGGCTACACCTTC
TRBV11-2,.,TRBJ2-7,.,CASSLDRESYEQYF,TGTGCCAGCAGCTTAGACAGGGAATCCTACGAGCAGTACTTC
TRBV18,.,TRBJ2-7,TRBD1,CASSLPGQPYEQYF,TGTGCCAGCTCATTGCCGGGACAGCCCTACGAGCAGTACTTC
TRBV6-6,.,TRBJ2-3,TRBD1,CASSGGQGTDTQYF,TGTGCCAGCAGCGGGGGACAGGGCACAGATACGCAGTATTTT
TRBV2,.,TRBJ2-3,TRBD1,CASRTTGNTQYF,TGTGCCAGCAGGACGACAGGGAATACGCAGTATTTT
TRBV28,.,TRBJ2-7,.,CASSPPGAAKYEQYF,TGTGCCAGCAGCCCTCCGGGGGCGGCTAAGTACGAGCAGTACTTC
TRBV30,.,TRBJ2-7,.,CAWSVREVYREQYF,TGTGCCTGGAGTGTACGAGAAGTCTACCGGGAGCAGTACTTC
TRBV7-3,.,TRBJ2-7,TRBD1,CASSASTGDEQYF,TGTGCCAGCAGCGCCTCGACAGGGGACGAGCAGTACTTC
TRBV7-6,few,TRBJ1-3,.,CASSLEGRNTIYF,TGTGCCAGCAGCTTAGAGGGGCGAAACACCATATATTTT
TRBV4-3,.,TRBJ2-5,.,CASSQDSGTQYF,TGCGCCAGCAGCCAAGATTCAGGGACCCAGTACTTC
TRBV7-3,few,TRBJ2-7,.,CASSLSGIVGEQYF,TGTGCCAGCAGCTTGTCCGGAATAGTGGGTGAGCAGTACTTC
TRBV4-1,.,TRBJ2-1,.,CASSRVLRGPYNEQFF,TGCGCCAGCAGCCGGGTATTGCGGGGGCCCTACAATGAGCAGTTCTTC
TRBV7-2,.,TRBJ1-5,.,CASSLGRGHGQPQHF,TGTGCCAGCAGCCTGGGACGGGGGCACGGTCAGCCCCAGCATTTT
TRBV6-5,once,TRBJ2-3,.,CASRKQGTDTQYF,TGTGCCAGCAGAAAACAGGGAACTGATACGCAGTATTTT
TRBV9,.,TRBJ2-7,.,CASSVGWGRGSSYEQYF,TGTGCCAGCAGCGTAGGTTGGGGGCGGGGGAGCTCCTACGAGCAGTACTTC
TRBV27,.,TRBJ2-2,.,CASSIFLSAALTGELFF,TGTGCCAGCAGTATCTTTCTCTCGGCAGCATTGACCGGGGAGCTGTTTTTT
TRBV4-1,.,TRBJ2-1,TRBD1,CASSLLGGGKRNEQFF,TGCGCCAGCAGCCTTCTAGGGGGCGGCAAGAGGAATGAGCAGTTCTTC
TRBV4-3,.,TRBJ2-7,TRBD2,CASSSLSGRGDYEQYF,TGCGCCAGCAGCTCACTGAGCGGGAGGGGCGACTACGAGCAGTACTTC
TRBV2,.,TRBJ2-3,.,CASSGGGGPTDTQYF,TGTGCCAGCAGTGGAGGGGGGGGACCCACAGATACGCAGTATTTT
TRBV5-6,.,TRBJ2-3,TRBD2,CASSSRDYADTQYF,TGTGCCAGCAGCTCCCGGGACTATGCAGATACGCAGTATTTT
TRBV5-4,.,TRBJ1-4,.,CASSTRGGSDEKLFF,TGTGCCAGCAGCACCCGGGGGGGGAGTGATGAAAAACTGTTTTTT
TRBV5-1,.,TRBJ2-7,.,CASSLLGVQYF,TGCGCCAGCAGCTTGCTGGGCGTGCAGTACTTC
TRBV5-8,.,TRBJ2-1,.,CASSLEGRSYNEQFF,TGTGCCAGCAGCTTGGAGGGAAGGTCCTACAATGAGCAGTTCTTC
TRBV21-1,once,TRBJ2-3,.,CATGGLAGGFTDTQYF,TGTGCCACCGGTGGACTAGCGGGGGGATTCACAGATACGCAGTATTTT
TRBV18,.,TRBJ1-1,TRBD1,CASCGQGCTEAFF,TGTGCCAGCTGCGGACAGGGTTGCACTGAAGCTTTCTTT
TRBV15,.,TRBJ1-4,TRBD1,CATSRERTGNEKLFF,TGTGCCACCAGCAGGGAAAGGACAGGGAATGAAAAACTGTTTTTT
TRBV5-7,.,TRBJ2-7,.,CASSLASEPPYEQYF,TGTGCCAGCAGCTTGGCTAGCGAACCTCCCTACGAGCAGTACTTC
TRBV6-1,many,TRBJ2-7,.,CASRADSHEQYF,TGTGCCAGCAGGGCGGATTCGCACGAGCAGTACTTC
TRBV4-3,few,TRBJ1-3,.,CASSQDDRHGNTIYF,TGCGCCAGCAGCCAAGACGACAGGCACGGAAACACCATATATTTT